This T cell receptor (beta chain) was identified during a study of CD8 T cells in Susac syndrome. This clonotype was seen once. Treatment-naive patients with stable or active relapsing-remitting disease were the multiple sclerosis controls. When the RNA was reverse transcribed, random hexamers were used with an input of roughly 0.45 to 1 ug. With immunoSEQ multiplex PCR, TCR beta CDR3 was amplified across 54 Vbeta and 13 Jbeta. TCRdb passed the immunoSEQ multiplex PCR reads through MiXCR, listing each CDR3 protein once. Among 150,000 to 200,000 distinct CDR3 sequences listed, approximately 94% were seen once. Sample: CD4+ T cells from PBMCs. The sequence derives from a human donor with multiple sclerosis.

The CDR3 here is CASSPPGTSSGNTIYF. CDR3 DNA sequence: TGTGCCAGCTCACCGCCCGGGACGTCCTCTGGAAACACCATATATTTT. The chain couples TRBV18 to TRBJ1-3; tentative D call: TRBD1 (5 bases). There are 16 residues in the CDR3. The V gene lost 3 bases and the J gene lost 0 bases, with 12 bases spanning the gap. Germline CDR1 reads KGHSH; CDR2 reads LQKENI.